This TCR beta chain came from a study of identical twins. TCRdb recomputed calls from the 5' RACE reads with MiXCR, one row per CDR3 protein. The sample consists of around 340,000 distinct CDR3 sequences, 10% to 15% of them appearing once. This clonotype has only a few counts. The V end lost 5 bases, the J end lost 1 base, and 13 bases lay between the germline ends. The CDR3 is 15 residues long. Germline V gives CDR1 LGHDT, CDR2 YNNKEL (reference sequence). The sample was also linked to a second study, of yellow fever vaccine responses in identical twins.

Specimen: CD8+ T cells sorted from blood. The chain joins TRBV3-1 to TRBJ2-3, with D perhaps matching TRBD2 (6 bases). The TCR sequence derives from a woman aged 18-30 years in good health. The CDR3 coding sequence is TGTGCCAGCAGCGACCTTTGGGGGGGCACAGATACGCAGTATTTT. This sequence encodes CASSDLWGGTDTQYF.